This TCR beta chain emerged from a study of T cell responses to AZD1222 COVID-19 vaccine. Turning to the study itself: Second-dose intervals of approximately 4 or approximately 12 weeks were pooled. Study findings and constraints: Among those given AZD1222, only five or six were seropositive at baseline.

The CDR3 totals 14 residues. Germline CDR1 reads SGHNT; CDR2 reads YYREEE (reference sequence). Trimming left V 0 bases short and J 4 bases short, with 10 bases between. Sequencing was performed with immunoSEQ multiplex PCR; in TCRdb, only in-frame clones are kept and a portion is missing. The table lists over 85,000 clones, around 89% of them singletons, with 7.5% in the top ten. For this clone: Its cognate antigen is unknown.

The sequence derives from an adult in good health. The rearrangement joins TRBV5-4 to TRBJ2-5; no definite D call. The input for sequencing was peripheral blood, taken on day 0 of AZD1222 vaccination. CDR3 DNA: TGTGCCAGCAGCTTGGCTGGGGTAGTAGAGACCCAGTACTTC. Protein product: CASSLAGVVETQYF.